This TCR beta chain was sequenced for a study of identifying expanded T cells in peripheral blood. Data came from immunoSEQ multiplex PCR; TCRdb stores just in-frame clones and leaves some out. The sample lists about 82,000 clones, approximately 90% occurring once. Trimming stripped 4 bases from V and 3 bases from J, with 9 bases between. Germline loops: CDR1 MGHRA, CDR2 YSYEKL. This CDR3 has 13 residues. The chain carries TRBV4-1 and TRBJ1-1; unclear D gene. This clonotype was obtained from a person aged 18 to 70 in good health. Sequencing was carried out using blood. CDR3: CASSPHGYTEAFF. In DNA form, the CDR3 reads TGCGCCAGCAGCCCTCATGGGTACACTGAAGCTTTCTTT.